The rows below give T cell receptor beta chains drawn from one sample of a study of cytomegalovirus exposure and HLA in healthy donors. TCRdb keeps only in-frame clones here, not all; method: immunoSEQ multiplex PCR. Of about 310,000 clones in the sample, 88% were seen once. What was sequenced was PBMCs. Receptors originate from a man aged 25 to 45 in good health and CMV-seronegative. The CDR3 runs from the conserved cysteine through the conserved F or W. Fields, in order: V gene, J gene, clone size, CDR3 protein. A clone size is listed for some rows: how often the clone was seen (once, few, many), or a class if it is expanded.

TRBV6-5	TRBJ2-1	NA	CASRGTSGYEQFF
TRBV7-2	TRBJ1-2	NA	CASSLGQGGYGYTF
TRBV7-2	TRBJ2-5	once	CASSSGLAGETQYF
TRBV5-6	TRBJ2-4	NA	CASSRDRLDIQYF
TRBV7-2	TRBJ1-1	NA	CASSQMNTEAFF
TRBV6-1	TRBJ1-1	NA	CASSEGDRGHTEAFF
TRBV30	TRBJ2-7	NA	CAWSMSEKYEQYF
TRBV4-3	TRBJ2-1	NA	CASSQDPGTLYNEQFF
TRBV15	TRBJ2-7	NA	CATSRDGAYEQYF
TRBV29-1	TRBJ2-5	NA	CSVEDQGQAREETQYF
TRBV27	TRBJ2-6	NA	CASSDPIGGVISGANVLTF
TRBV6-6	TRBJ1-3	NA	CASSVQGAGNTIYF
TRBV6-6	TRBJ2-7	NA	CASSLPGTSYEQYF
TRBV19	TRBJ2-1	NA	CASSLSGLPVDYEQFF
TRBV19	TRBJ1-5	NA	CASSITGQPQHF
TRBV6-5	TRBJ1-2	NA	CASTSHRDRNYGYTF
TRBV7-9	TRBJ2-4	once	CASSAPGGRLKNIQYF
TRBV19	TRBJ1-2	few	CASSRQGANYGYTF
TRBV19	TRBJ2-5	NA	CASSTGGLVIQETQYF
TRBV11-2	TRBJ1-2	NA	CASSALRGQSNYGYTF
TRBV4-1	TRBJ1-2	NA	CASSQGRVLAYGYTF
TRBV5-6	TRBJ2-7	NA	CASRQGSYEQYF
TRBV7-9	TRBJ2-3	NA	CASSLFPGRTDTQYF
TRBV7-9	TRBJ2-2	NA	CASSPWAGTPKRGELFF
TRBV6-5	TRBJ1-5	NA	CASSYSTGQNQPQHF
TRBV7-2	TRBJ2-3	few	CASSLGALGGTQYF
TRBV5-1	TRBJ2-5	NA	CASSPGWGTQETQYF
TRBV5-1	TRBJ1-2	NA	CASSVGQGGSDGYTF
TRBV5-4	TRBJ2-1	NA	CASRGGEGVSYNEQFF
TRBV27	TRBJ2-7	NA	CASSLSGSAYEQYF